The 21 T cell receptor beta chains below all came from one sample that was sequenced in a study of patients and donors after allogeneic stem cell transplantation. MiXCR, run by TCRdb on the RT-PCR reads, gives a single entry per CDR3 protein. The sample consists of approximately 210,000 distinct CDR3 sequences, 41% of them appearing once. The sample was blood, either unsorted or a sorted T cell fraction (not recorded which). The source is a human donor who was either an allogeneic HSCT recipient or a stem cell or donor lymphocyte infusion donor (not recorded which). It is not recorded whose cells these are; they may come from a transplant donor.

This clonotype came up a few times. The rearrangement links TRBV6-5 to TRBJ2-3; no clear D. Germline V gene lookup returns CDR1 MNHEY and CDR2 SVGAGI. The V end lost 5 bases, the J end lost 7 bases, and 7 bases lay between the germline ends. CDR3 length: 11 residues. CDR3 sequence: CASSETHTQYF. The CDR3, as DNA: TGTGCCAGCAGTGAGACCCATACGCAGTATTTT.

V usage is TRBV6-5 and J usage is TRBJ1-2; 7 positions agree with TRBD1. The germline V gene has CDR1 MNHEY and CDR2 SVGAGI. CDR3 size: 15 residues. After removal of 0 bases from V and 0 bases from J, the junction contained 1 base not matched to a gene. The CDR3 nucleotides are TGTGCCAGCAGTTACTCGACAGGGCCTAACTATGGCTACACCTTC. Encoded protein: CASSYSTGPNYGYTF.

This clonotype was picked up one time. CDR3 coding DNA: TGTGCCACCAGCAGAGCCCGACTAGCGGTCAGCTCCTACAATGAGCAGTTCTTC. This codes for CATSRARLAVSSYNEQFF. The V call is TRBV15, the J call TRBJ2-1; 9 bases fit TRBD2. The CDR3 extends over 18 amino acids. The V segment lost 1 base and the J segment 0 bases; nucleotides outside the gene matches: 7. Per germline, CDR1 LNHNV and CDR2 YYDKDF (reference sequence).

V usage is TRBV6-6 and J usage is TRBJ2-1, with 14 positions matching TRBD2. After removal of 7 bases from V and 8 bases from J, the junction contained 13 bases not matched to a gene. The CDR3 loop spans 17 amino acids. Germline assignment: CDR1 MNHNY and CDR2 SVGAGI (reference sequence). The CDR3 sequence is CASTTTFGTSGRDEQFF. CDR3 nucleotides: TGTGCCAGCACTACAACTTTCGGGACTAGCGGGAGAGATGAGCAGTTCTTC.

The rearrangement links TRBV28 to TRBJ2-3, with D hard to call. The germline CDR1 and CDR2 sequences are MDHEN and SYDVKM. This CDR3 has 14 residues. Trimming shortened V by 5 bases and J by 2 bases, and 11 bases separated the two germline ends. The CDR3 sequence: CASSPRLLTDTQYF. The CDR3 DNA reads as TGTGCCAGCAGTCCTCGCCTCCTCACAGATACGCAGTATTTT.

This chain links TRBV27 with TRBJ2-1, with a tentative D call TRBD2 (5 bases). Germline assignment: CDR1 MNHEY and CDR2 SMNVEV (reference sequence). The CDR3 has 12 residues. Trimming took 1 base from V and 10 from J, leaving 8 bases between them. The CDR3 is CASSLYGNEQFF. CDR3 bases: TGTGCCAGCAGTTTATACGGGAACGAGCAGTTCTTC.

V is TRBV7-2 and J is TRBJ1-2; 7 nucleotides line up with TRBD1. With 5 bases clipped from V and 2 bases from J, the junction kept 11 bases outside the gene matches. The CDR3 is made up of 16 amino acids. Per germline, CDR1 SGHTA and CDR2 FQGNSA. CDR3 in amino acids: CASSHLFGTENYGYTF. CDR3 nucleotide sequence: TGTGCCAGCAGCCACTTATTTGGGACAGAGAACTATGGCTACACCTTC.

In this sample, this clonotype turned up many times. DNA of the CDR3: TGTGCCAGCAGCTTAGGGGTCCTAGCCAAAAACATTCAGTACTTC. Protein sequence: CASSLGVLAKNIQYF. The genes are TRBV5-8 and TRBJ2-4; perhaps TRBD1 as D (5 bases). This CDR3 is built from 15 residues. Trimming pared 2 bases from V and 0 bases from J, leaving 9 bases between. Germline values: CDR1 SGHTS, CDR2 YDEGEE.

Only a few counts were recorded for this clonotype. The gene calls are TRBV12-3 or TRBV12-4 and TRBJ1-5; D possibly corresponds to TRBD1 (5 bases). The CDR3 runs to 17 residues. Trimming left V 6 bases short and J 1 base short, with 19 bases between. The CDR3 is CASSSIKTEISNQPQHF. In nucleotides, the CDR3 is TGTGCCAGCAGCTCCATCAAGACAGAGATAAGCAATCAGCCCCAGCATTTT.

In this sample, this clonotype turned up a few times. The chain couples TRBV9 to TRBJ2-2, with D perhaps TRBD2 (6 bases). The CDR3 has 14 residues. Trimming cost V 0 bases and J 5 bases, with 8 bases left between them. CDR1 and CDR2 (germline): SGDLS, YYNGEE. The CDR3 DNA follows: TGTGCCAGCAGCGTAGCGGGAGCAACCGGGGAGCTGTTTTTT. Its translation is CASSVAGATGELFF.

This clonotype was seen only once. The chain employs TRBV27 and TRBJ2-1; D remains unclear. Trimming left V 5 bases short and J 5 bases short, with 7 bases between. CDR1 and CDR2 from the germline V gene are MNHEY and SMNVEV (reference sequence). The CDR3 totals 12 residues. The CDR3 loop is CASSQINNEQFF. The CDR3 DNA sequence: TGTGCCAGCAGTCAGATTAACAATGAGCAGTTCTTC.

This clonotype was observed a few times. The CDR3 loop is CASSSGGQGVDTQYF. The CDR3 DNA is TGTGCCAGCAGCTCCGGTGGACAGGGGGTAGATACGCAGTATTTT. The chain is built from TRBV5-6 and TRBJ2-3; 10 bases align to TRBD1. Germline assignment: CDR1 SGHDT and CDR2 YYEEEE. The CDR3 runs 15 residues. The ends lost 3 bases at V and 5 bases at J; junction bases unmatched: 6.

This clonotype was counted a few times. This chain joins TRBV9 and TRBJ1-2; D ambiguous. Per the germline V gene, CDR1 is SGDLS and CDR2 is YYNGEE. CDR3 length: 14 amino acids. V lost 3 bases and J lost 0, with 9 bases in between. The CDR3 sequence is CASSGLGSNYGYTF. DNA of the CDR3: TGTGCCAGCAGCGGCTTAGGCTCTAACTATGGCTACACCTTC.

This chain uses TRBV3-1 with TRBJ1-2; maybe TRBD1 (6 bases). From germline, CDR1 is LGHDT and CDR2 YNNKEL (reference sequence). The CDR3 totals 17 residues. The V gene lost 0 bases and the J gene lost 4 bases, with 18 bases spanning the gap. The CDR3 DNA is TGTGCCAGCAGCCAAGATCCCCCTCGGACAGACCGCTATGGCTACACCTTC. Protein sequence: CASSQDPPRTDRYGYTF.

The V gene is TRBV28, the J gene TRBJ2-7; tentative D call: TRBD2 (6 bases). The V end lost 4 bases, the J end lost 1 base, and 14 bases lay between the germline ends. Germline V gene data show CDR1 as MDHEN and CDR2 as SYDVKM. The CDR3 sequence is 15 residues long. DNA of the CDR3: TGTGCCAGCAGTTCGCCGGTGGGGGGATCCTACGAGCAGTACTTC. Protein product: CASSSPVGGSYEQYF.

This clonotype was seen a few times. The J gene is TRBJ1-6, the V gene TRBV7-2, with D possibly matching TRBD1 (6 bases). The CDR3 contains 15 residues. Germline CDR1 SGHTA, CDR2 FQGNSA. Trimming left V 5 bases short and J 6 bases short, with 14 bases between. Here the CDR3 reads CASSPIGGGNSPLHF. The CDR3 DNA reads TGTGCCAGCAGCCCCATTGGAGGGGGTAATTCACCCCTCCACTTT.

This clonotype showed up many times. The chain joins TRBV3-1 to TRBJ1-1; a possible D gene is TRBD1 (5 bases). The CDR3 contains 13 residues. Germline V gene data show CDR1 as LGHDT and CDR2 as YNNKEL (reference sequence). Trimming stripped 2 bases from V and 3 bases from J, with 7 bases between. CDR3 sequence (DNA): TGTGCCAGCAGCCAACGAGGGGACACTGAAGCTTTCTTT. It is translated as CASSQRGDTEAFF.

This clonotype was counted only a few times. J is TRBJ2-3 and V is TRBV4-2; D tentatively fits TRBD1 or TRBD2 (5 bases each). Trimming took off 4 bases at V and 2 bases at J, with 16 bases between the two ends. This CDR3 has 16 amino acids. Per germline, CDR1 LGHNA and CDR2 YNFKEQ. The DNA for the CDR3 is TGTGCCAGCAGCCTACTCCCAGGGACCGACACAGATACGCAGTATTTT. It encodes CASSLLPGTDTDTQYF.

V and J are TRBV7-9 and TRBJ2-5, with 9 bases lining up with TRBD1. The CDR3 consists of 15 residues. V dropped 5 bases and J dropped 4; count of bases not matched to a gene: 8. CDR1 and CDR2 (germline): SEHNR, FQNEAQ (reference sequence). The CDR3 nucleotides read TGTGCCAGCAGCACAGGGACAGGGATAGGAGAGACCCAGTACTTC. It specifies CASSTGTGIGETQYF.

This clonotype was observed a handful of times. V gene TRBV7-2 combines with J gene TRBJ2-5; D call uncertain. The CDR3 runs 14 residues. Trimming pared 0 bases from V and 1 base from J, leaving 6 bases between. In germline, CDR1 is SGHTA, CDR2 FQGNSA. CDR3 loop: CASSLALIQETQYF. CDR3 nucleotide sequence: TGTGCCAGCAGCTTAGCACTGATCCAAGAGACCCAGTACTTC.

CDR3 DNA: TGTGCCAGCAGTTTCGACAGGAGCCGCACAGATACGCAGTATTTT. It translates to CASSFDRSRTDTQYF. The chain employs TRBV12-3 or TRBV12-4 and TRBJ2-3; possibly TRBD1 for D (6 bases). The CDR3 consists of 15 residues. Trimming stripped 3 bases from V and 1 base from J, with 11 bases between.